This T cell receptor (beta chain) was documented in a study of Graves' ophthalmopathy and Graves' hyperthyroidism. Study details: Stable hyperthyroidism was defined by absence of ophthalmopathy within 18 months of follow-up.

This clonotype has more than one count but fewer than ten. This CDR3 region has 13 residues. V was shortened by 3 bases and J by 4 bases, with 10 bases between the two germline ends. CDR1 is SGDLS, CDR2 YYNGEE, per germline. Recruitment covered hyperthyroidism patients aged 18 to 65 whose new diagnosis was of under 2 months' duration. A diagnosis was made from clinical symptoms together with serum thyroxine, TRAb, thyroid ultrasound and orbital computed tomography. Amplified material comprised TCR beta CDR3 regions derived from RNA transcripts. The workflow started with a first-round RT-PCR run with HTBI primers and then moved on to a second-round multiplex PCR. TCRdb re-analysed the multiplex PCR reads in MiXCR, keeping a single row per CDR3 protein. The table has around 1.1 million distinct CDR3 sequences, 35% to 45% seen once.

Sequencing used peripheral blood or thyroid tissue (not recorded which). This clonotype was sampled from an adult man with Graves' hyperthyroidism. J is TRBJ1-1 and V is TRBV9; D unclear. For the CDR3, the DNA is TGTGCCAGCAGCGCACACCGGGGCACTGAAGCTTTCTTT. Translating gives CASSAHRGTEAFF.